This T cell receptor (beta chain) was identified in a study of CD8+CD57+ T cells in acquired aplastic anemia. Study-wide results and caveats: Between the patient and control groups, CD8+ Simpson's diversity did not differ significantly. About 27 shared CD8+ CDR3s appeared highly expressed within patients' immunodominant clones.

Genomic DNA served as template for TCR beta VDJ and CDR3 profiling. In TCRdb, the reads were re-called with MiXCR into one record per CDR3 protein. Seen here are 400,000 to 450,000 distinct CDR3 sequences, 65% to 75% observed once, and the top ten hold 4%. With regard to this clonotype: Its antigen is not identified. At one boundary the junction diverges from the germline segment, which might be a read error.

The CDR3 totals 14 residues. CDR1 and CDR2 from the germline V gene are MGHDK and SYGVNS. This sequence originates from a human donor in good health, serving as a control. Sequencing was performed on sorted CD4+, CD8+, or CD8+CD57+ T cells (not recorded which) from PBMCs. The J gene is TRBJ2-3, the V gene TRBV25-1; no clear D. CDR3 in amino acids: CASSPARSAETQHF. CDR3 nucleotide sequence: TGTGCCAGCAGTCCGGCACGTTCTGCAGAAACCCAGCACTTT.